This T cell receptor (beta chain) derives from a study of blood T cell repertoires in COVID-19. Authors' data handling: Cell counts per sample came from amplifying reference gene primers. Assay used: immunoSEQ multiplex PCR; TCRdb lists only in-frame clones, some missing. D and trimming were read from the DNA, whereas the V and J calls and clone size are those reported in that table. The sample includes roughly 140,000 clones, under 90% of them seen just once. The CDR3 runs 17 residues. CDR1 and CDR2 (germline): LNHDA, SQIVND (reference sequence). V shed 3 bases, J shed 3 bases, and the junction held 11 bases outside the gene matches.

Sample: PBMCs or T cells enriched from blood (not recorded which). This clonotype was sampled from a man aged 45 to 65 who had recovered from COVID-19. The V gene is TRBV19, the J gene TRBJ1-1; TRBD1 matches 9 bases. The CDR3 is CASSIQPGQGGHTEAFF. CDR3 coding DNA: TGTGCCAGTAGTATCCAACCGGGACAGGGAGGCCACACTGAAGCTTTCTTT.